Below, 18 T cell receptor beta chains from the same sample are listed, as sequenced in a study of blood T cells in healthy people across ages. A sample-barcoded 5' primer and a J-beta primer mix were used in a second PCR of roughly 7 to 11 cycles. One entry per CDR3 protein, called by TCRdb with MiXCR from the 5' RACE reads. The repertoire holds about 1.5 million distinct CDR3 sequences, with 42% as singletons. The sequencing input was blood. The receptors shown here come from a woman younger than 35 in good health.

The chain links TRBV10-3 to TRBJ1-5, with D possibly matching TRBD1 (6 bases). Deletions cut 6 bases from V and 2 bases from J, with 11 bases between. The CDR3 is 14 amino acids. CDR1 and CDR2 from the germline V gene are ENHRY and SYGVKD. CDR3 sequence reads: CAISGGAGNQPQHF. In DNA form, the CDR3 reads TGTGCCATCAGCGGGGGCGCCGGCAATCAGCCCCAGCATTTT.

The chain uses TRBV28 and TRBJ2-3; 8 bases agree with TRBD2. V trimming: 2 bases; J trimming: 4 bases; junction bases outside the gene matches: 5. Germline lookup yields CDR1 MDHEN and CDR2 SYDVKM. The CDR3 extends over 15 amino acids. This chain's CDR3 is CASSLIAGNPDTQYF. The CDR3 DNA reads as TGTGCCAGCAGTTTAATAGCGGGAAACCCAGATACGCAGTATTTT.

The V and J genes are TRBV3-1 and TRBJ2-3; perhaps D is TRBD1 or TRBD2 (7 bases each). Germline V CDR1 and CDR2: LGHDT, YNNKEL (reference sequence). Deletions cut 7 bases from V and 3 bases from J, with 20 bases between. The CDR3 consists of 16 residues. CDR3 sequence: CASTGRTRGGTDTQYF. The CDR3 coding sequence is TGTGCCAGCACCGGCCGAACCAGGGGGGGGACAGATACGCAGTATTTT.

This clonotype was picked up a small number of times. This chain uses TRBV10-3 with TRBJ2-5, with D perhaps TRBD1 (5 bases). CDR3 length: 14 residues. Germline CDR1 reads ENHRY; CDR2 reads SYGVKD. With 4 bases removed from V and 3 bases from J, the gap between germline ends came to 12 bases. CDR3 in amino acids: CAISGIRDEETQYF. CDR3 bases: TGTGCCATCAGTGGTATCAGGGATGAAGAGACCCAGTACTTC.

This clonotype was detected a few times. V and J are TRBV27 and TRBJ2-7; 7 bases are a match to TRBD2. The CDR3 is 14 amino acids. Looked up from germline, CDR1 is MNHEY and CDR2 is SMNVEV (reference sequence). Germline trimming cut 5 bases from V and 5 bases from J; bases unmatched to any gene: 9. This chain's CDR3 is CASSRKRGRDEQYF. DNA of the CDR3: TGTGCCAGCAGTCGAAAGCGGGGTCGAGACGAGCAGTACTTC.

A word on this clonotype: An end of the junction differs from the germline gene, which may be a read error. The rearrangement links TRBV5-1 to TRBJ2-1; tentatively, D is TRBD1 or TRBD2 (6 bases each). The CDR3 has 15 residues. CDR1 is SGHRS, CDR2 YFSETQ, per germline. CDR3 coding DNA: TGCGCCTGCAGCTGGGGACTCCCCAGGGGCAATGAGCAGTTCTTC. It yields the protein CACSWGLPRGNEQFF.

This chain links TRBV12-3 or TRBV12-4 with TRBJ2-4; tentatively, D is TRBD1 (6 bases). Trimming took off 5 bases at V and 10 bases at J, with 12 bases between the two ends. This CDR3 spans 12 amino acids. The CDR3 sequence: CASSPARGIQYF. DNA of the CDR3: TGTGCCAGCAGTCCAGCGAGGGGGATTCAGTACTTC.

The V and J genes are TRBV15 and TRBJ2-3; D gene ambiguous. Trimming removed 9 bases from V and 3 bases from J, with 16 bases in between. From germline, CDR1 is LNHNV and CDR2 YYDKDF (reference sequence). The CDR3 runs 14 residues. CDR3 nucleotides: TGTGCCACTTGGCAAGACTCCTCGACAGATACGCAGTATTTT. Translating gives CATWQDSSTDTQYF.

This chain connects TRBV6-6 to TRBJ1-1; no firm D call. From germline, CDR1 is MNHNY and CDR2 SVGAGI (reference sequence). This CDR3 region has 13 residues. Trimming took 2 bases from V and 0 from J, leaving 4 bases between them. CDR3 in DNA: TGTGCCAGCAGTTACGTACTGAACACTGAAGCTTTCTTT. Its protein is CASSYVLNTEAFF.

The CDR3 region has the DNA TGCAGTGCCCGGGACAGATCCTACAATGAGCAGTTCTTC. This translates into CSARDRSYNEQFF. This chain links TRBV20-1 with TRBJ2-1, with TRBD1 matching 7 bases. The germline CDR1 and CDR2 sequences are DFQATT and SNEGSKA (reference sequence). V dropped 6 bases and J dropped 1; count of bases not matched to a gene: 3. This CDR3 is 13 amino acids long.

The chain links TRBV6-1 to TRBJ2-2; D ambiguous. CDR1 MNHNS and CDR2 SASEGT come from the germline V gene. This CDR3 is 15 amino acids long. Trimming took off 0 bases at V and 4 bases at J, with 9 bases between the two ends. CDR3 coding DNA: TGTGCCAGCAGTGAAGCGGGGTGGGGCACCGGGGAGCTGTTTTTT. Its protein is CASSEAGWGTGELFF.

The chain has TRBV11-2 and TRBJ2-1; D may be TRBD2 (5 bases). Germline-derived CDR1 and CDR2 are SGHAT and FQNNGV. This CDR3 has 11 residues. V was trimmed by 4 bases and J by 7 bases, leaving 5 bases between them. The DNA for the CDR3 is TGTGCCAGCAGCTGGACTAATGAGCAGTTCTTC. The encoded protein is CASSWTNEQFF.

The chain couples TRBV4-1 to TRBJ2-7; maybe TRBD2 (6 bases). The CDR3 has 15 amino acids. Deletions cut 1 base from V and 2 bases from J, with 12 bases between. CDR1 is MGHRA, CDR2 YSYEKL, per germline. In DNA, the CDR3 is TGCGCCAGCAGCCAAGTGCGGGGAGTCCCCTACGAGCAGTACTTC. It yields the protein CASSQVRGVPYEQYF.

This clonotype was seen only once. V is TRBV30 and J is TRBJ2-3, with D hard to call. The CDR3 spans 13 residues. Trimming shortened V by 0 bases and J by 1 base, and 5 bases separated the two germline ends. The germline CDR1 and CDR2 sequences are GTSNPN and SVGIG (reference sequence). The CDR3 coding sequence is TGTGCCTGGAGTGTGCAGGGCACAGATACGCAGTATTTT. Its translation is CAWSVQGTDTQYF.

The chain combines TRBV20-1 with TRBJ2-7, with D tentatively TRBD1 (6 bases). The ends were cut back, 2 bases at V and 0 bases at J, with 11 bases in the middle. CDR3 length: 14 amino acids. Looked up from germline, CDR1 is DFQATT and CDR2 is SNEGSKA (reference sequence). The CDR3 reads CSARPDSSSYEQYF. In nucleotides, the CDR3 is TGCAGTGCTAGACCGGACAGCAGCTCCTACGAGCAGTACTTC.

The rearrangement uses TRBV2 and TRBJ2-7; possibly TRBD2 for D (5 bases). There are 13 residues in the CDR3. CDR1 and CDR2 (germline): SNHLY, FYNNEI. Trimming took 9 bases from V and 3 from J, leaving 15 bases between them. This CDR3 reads CARPGIASYEQYF. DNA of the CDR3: TGTGCCAGACCCGGGATTGCGAGCTACGAGCAGTACTTC.

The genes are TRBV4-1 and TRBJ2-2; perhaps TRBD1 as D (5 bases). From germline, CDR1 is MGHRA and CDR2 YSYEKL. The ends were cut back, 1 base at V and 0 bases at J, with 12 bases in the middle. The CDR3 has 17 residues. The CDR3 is CASSQASDTTNTGELFF. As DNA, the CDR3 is TGCGCCAGCAGCCAAGCCTCGGACACCACGAACACCGGGGAGCTGTTTTTT.

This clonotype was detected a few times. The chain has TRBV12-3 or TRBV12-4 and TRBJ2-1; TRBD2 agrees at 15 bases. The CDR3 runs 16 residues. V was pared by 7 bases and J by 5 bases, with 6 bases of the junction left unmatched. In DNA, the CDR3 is TGTGCCAGCACCTTGGGGACTAGCGGGAGGCACAATGAGCAGTTCTTC. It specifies CASTLGTSGRHNEQFF.